The next 20 T cell receptor beta chains were all read from a single sample in a study of CD8+CD57+ T cells in acquired aplastic anemia. Profiles of TCR beta VDJ and CDR3 were generated from a genomic DNA template. MiXCR was run by TCRdb on the reads, yielding one entry per CDR3 protein. The table shows some 290,000 distinct CDR3 sequences, with 55% to 65% occurring only once. Sequencing used sorted CD4+, CD8+, or CD8+CD57+ T cells (not recorded which) from PBMCs. Receptors originate from a human donor with severe aplastic anemia or a healthy control (not recorded which).

The chain joins TRBV9 to TRBJ1-1, with a tentative D call TRBD1 (5 bases). CDR3 size: 15 residues. Germline assignment: CDR1 SGDLS and CDR2 YYNGEE. Trimming left V 0 bases short and J 4 bases short, with 13 bases between. The CDR3 reads CASSVGGGVATEAFF. The CDR3 DNA sequence: TGTGCCAGCAGCGTAGGGGGGGGGGTAGCCACTGAAGCTTTCTTT.

This clonotype was seen only a few times. The chain employs TRBV30 and TRBJ1-1; D unresolved. Per germline, CDR1 GTSNPN and CDR2 SVGIG (reference sequence). The CDR3 contains 13 residues. V was clipped by 2 bases and J by 4 bases, with 11 bases between them. The CDR3 loop reads CAWSRRGGTEAFF. DNA for the CDR3: TGTGCCTGGAGTAGGCGGGGAGGCACTGAAGCTTTCTTT. The full variable domain, in which reference TRBV30 and TRBJ1-1 provide the parts outside the CDR3, is SQTIHQWPATLVQPVGSPLSLECTVEGTSNPNLYWYRQAAGRGLQLLFYSVGIGQISSEVPQNLSASRPQDRQFILSSKKLLLSDSGFYLCAWSRRGGTEAFFGQGTRLTVV.

This clonotype turned up a few times. This chain joins TRBV7-8 and TRBJ1-2; D is possibly TRBD1 (6 bases). This CDR3 is 14 amino acids long. The V end was cut by 1 base, the J end by 1 base, with 7 bases between. Germline CDR1 SGHVS, CDR2 FQNEAQ. The CDR3 reads CASSLGTVNYGYTF. The CDR3 DNA reads as TGTGCCAGCAGCTTAGGGACAGTTAACTATGGCTACACCTTC.

The chain recombines TRBV20-1 with TRBJ1-6; D remains unclear. Deletions cut 4 bases from V and 7 bases from J, with 8 bases between. The CDR3 is 12 amino acids. The V gene's germline CDR1 is DFQATT and CDR2 SNEGSKA (reference sequence). The CDR3 DNA sequence: TGCAGTGCTAAAGGGCCCAATTCACCCCTCCACTTT. Translating gives CSAKGPNSPLHF.

This clonotype was seen at least ten times. The junction and the germline gene differ at one end; a read error may be behind it. CDR3: CASRGTGPRYNGQFF. DNA of the CDR3: TGTGCCAGTAGGGGGACAGGCCCTCGTTACAATGGGCAGTTCTTC. The rearrangement joins TRBV19 to TRBJ2-1, with 8 bases identical to TRBD1. Germline V CDR1 and CDR2: LNHDA, SQIVND (reference sequence). The CDR3 extends over 15 amino acids.

The rearrangement uses TRBV24-1 and TRBJ2-1; no reliable D call. The V gene's germline CDR1 is KGHDR and CDR2 SFDVKD. V was clipped by 3 bases and J by 5 bases, with 16 bases between them. The CDR3 spans 16 residues. CDR3 in amino acids: CATSDADFLRHNEQFF. The CDR3 DNA is TGTGCCACCAGTGATGCCGACTTCCTCAGGCACAATGAGCAGTTCTTC.

This clonotype was observed a few times. The CDR3 sequence: CASSVTGSVGYTF. DNA for the CDR3: TGTGCCAGCAGCGTGACAGGGTCGGTCGGCTACACCTTC. The chain links TRBV7-9 to TRBJ1-2; 7 nucleotides align to TRBD1. Germline CDR1 and CDR2: SEHNR and FQNEAQ (reference sequence). The trim removed 5 bases at V and 8 bases at J, leaving 8 bases unmatched. The CDR3 totals 13 residues.

This rearrangement joins TRBV25-1 to TRBJ2-2; possibly TRBD1 for D (6 bases). Trimming removed 4 bases at V and 3 bases at J, with 12 bases between. Germline V CDR1 and CDR2: MGHDK, SYGVNS. The CDR3 is 15 amino acids. As DNA, the CDR3 is TGTGCCAGCAGTGTAGGGGGTATCGACACCGGGGAGCTGTTTTTT. This sequence encodes CASSVGGIDTGELFF.

J is TRBJ2-2 and V is TRBV7-9, with 10 bases matching TRBD1. J gave up 5 bases and V 3 bases, and 6 bases lay outside the gene matches. Germline V gene lookup returns CDR1 SEHNR and CDR2 FQNEAQ (reference sequence). The CDR3 contains 16 residues. CDR3 loop: CASSLAGTGDTGELFF. The CDR3 coding sequence is TGTGCCAGCAGCTTGGCCGGGACAGGGGATACCGGGGAGCTGTTTTTT.

This clonotype was seen just once. Compared with germline, one end of the junction differs, possibly owing to a read error. This chain's CDR3 is CASSLSLGSGANVLAF. The CDR3 coding sequence is TGCGCCAGCAGCTTGTCATTAGGGTCTGGGGCCAACGTCCTGGCTTTC. This chain joins TRBV5-1 and TRBJ2-6; maybe TRBD1 (5 bases). The CDR3 extends over 16 amino acids. Per the germline V gene, CDR1 is SGHRS and CDR2 is YFSETQ.

This clonotype showed up many times. The rearrangement uses TRBV5-1 and TRBJ1-1; 7 bases align to TRBD1. Trimming took 0 bases from V and 3 from J; bases not matched to a gene: 8. This CDR3 spans 16 amino acids. CDR1 SGHRS and CDR2 YFSETQ come from the germline V gene. CDR3: CASSLAKGAMDTEAFF. The CDR3, as DNA: TGCGCCAGCAGCTTGGCGAAGGGGGCGATGGACACTGAAGCTTTCTTT.

V gene TRBV2 combines with J gene TRBJ1-2, with TRBD1 as a possible D gene (5 bases). The CDR3 covers 13 residues. Trimming shortened V by 3 bases and J by 3 bases, and 8 bases separated the two germline ends. Per the germline V gene, CDR1 is SNHLY and CDR2 is FYNNEI. The CDR3 coding sequence is TGTGCCAGCAGTGACGGGGCAGACTATGGCTACACCTTC. It specifies CASSDGADYGYTF.

This clonotype was detected ten times or more. The rearrangement uses TRBV4-1 and TRBJ2-1; TRBD2 matches at 8 bases. In germline, CDR1 is MGHRA, CDR2 YSYEKL. CDR3 length equals 16 residues. With 0 bases clipped from V and 4 bases from J, the junction kept 5 bases outside the gene matches. CDR3 nucleotide sequence: TGCGCCAGCAGCCAAGATATGTCGGGGGGGTACAATGAGCAGTTCTTC. Its translation is CASSQDMSGGYNEQFF.

This clonotype has at least ten counts. The V gene is TRBV25-1, the J gene TRBJ1-1; 8 positions match TRBD1. Germline CDR1 reads MGHDK; CDR2 reads SYGVNS. The J segment lost 8 bases and the V segment lost 8 bases, leaving 13 bases of the junction unmatched. This CDR3 has 14 residues. Here the CDR3 reads CASGDQGASSEAFF. CDR3 DNA sequence: TGTGCCAGCGGGGACCAGGGGGCCTCATCAGAAGCTTTCTTT.

V usage is TRBV2 and J usage is TRBJ1-2, with a weak D call TRBD1 (6 bases). This CDR3 contains 13 residues. The germline V and J ends were trimmed by 1 base and 10 bases, with 13 bases remaining between them. Germline V gene sequence: CDR1 SNHLY, CDR2 FYNNEI. CDR3: CASSEVRGDDYTF. CDR3 nucleotide sequence: TGTGCCAGCAGTGAAGTTAGGGGGGATGACTACACCTTC.

The genes are TRBV10-3 and TRBJ1-1; D is undetermined. CDR1 and CDR2 from the germline V gene are ENHRY and SYGVKD. The CDR3 consists of 14 residues. Trimming shortened V by 2 bases and J by 1 base, and 8 bases separated the two germline ends. The CDR3 DNA sequence: TGTGCCATCAGTGAGCGGGGAGGGAACACTGAAGCTTTCTTT. It translates to CAISERGGNTEAFF.

As to this clonotype: The junction does not match germline at one end; this may be a read error. This chain links TRBV4-1 with TRBJ1-3, with a weak D call TRBD1 (5 bases). CDR1 and CDR2 from the germline V gene are MGHRA and YSYEKL. The CDR3 is 18 amino acids. In nucleotides, the CDR3 is TGCGCCAGCAGCCAAGAACTTCCGGGACCGAACTCTGGAGACACCATATATTTT. Its protein product is CASSQELPGPNSGDTIYF.

The chain is built from TRBV7-2 and TRBJ2-3; D is unclear. The CDR3 sequence is 14 residues long. The germline V and J ends were trimmed by 3 bases and 2 bases, with 9 bases remaining between them. Germline V CDR1 and CDR2: SGHTA, FQGNSA. In DNA, the CDR3 is TGTGCCAGCAGCTTTGGACGCAACACAGATACGCAGTATTTT. It specifies CASSFGRNTDTQYF.

The rearrangement uses TRBV5-1 and TRBJ1-4, with no clear D. V lost 0 bases, J lost 11 bases, and 14 bases lay in between. The V gene's germline CDR1 is SGHRS and CDR2 YFSETQ. This CDR3 is built from 14 residues. The CDR3 sequence is CASSLDSVLWKLFF. CDR3 in DNA: TGCGCCAGCAGCTTGGACAGCGTCCTCTGGAAACTGTTTTTT.

DNA for the CDR3: TGTGCCAGCAGCTCAAGGACAGGGGCTGGGGCCAACGTCCTGACTTTC. This encodes CASSSRTGAGANVLTF. The chain employs TRBV7-3 and TRBJ2-6; 9 bases fit TRBD1. V was clipped by 4 bases and J by 2 bases; unmatched bases: 3. The CDR3 sequence is 16 residues long. Germline lookup yields CDR1 SGHTA and CDR2 FQGTGA.